This T cell receptor (beta chain) emerged from a study of T cell changes during pregnancy in multiple sclerosis. The CDR3 has 13 residues. In germline, CDR1 is SNHLY, CDR2 FYNNEI. V was trimmed by 4 bases and J by 0 bases, leaving 6 bases between them. The protocol was immunoSEQ multiplex PCR, while the TCRdb copy is restricted to in-frame clones and leaves out a portion. The repertoire holds tens of thousands of clones, around 94% seen once, with more than 0.85% in the top ten. The chain recombines TRBV2 with TRBJ1-1; no definite D call. The input for sequencing was peripheral blood, taken in the second trimester of pregnancy. This TCR derives from a female donor in good health, enrolled as a control in a pregnancy study. The DNA for the CDR3 is TGTGCCAGCAGTGTGGCAGTGAACACTGAAGCTTTCTTT. Protein product: CASSVAVNTEAFF.